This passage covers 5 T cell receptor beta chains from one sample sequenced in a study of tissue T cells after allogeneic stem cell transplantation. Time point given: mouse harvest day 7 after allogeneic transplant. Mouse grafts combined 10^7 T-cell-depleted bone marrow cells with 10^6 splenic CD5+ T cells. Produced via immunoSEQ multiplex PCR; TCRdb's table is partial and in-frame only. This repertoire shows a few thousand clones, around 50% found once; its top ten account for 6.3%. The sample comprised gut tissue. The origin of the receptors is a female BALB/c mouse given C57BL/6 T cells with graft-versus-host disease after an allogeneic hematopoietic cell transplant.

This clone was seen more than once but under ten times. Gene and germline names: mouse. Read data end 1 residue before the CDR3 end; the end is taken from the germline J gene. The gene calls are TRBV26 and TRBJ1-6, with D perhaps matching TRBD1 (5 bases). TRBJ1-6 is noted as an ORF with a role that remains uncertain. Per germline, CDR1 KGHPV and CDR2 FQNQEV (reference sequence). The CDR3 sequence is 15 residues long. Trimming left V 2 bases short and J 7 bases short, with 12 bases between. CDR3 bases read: TGTGCCAGCAGTCTGCAGCAGGGAGGGAATTCGCCCCTCTAC. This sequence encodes CASSLQQGGNSPLY. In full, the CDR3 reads CASSLQQGGNSPLYF.

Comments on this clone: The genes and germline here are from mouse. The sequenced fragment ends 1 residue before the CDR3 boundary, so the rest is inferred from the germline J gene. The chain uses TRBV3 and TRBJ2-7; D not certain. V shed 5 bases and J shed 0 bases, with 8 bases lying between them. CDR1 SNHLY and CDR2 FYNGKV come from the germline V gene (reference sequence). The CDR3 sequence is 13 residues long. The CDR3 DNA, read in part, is TGTGCCAGCAGCGGCAGGAGCTCCTATGAACAGTAC. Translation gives CASSGRSSYEQY. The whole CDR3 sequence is CASSGRSSYEQYF. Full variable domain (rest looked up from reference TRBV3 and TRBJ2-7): GPKVLQIPSHQIIDMGQMVTLNCDPVSNHLYFYWYKQILGQQMEFLVNFYNGKVMEKSKLFKDQFSVERPDGSYFTLKIQPTALEDSAVYFCASSGRSSYEQYFGPGTRLTVL.

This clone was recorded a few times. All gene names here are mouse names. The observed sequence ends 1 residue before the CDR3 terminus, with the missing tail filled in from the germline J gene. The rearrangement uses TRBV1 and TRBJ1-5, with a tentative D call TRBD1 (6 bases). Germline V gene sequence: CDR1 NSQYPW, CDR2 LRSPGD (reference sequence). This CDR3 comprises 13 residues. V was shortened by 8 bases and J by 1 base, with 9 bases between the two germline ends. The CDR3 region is CTCRGHNNQAPLF. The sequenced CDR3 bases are TGCACCTGCCGGGGACACAACAACCAGGCTCCGCTT.

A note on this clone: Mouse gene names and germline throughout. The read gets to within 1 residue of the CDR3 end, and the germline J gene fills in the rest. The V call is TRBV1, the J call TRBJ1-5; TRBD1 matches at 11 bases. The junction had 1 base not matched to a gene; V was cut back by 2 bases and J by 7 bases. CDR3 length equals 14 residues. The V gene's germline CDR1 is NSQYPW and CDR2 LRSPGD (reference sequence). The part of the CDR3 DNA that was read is TGCACCTGCAGTGCACGGGACAGGGGGCAGGCTCCGCTT. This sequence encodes CTCSARDRGQAPL. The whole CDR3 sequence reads CTCSARDRGQAPLF.

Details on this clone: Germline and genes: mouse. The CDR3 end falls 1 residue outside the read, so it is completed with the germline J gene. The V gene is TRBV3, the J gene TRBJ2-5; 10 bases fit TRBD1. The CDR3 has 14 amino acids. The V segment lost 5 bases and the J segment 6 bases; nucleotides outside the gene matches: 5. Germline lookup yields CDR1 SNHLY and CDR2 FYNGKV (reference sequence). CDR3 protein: CASSQRGQGDTQYF. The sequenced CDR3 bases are TGTGCCAGCAGCCAGAGGGGACAGGGGGACACCCAGTAC.